These 4 T cell receptor beta chains came from one sample sequenced in a study of cytomegalovirus exposure and HLA in healthy donors. In the PCR, 60 Vbeta and 13 Jbeta primers were used. TCRdb's copy holds only in-frame clones and misses some; the assay was immunoSEQ multiplex PCR. The data contain some 110,000 clones, about 70% of them singletons. Material: PBMCs. The receptors here all came from a man aged 25-40 years in good health and CMV-seronegative.

Notes on this clone: One end of the junction varies from germline; a read error may be responsible. The V call is TRBV27, the J call TRBJ2-6, with 9 bases matching TRBD1. This CDR3 is 22 amino acids long. Germline assignment: CDR1 MNHEY and CDR2 SMNVEV (reference sequence). This chain's CDR3 is CASSPSIPQQGAQLAGANGLTF. The CDR3 DNA sequence: TGTGCCAGCAGTCCGTCTATACCTCAACAGGGGGCGCAATTGGCTGGGGCCAACGGCCTGACTTTC.

The chain couples TRBV4-1 to TRBJ2-7; 10 bases agree with TRBD1. V shed 0 bases and J 5 bases; nucleotides not matched to a gene: 7. CDR1 and CDR2 from the germline V gene are MGHRA and YSYEKL. CDR3 length equals 16 residues. This chain's CDR3 is CASSQEPGQGSHEQYF. The CDR3 coding sequence is TGCGCCAGCAGCCAAGAACCGGGACAGGGGTCCCACGAGCAGTACTTC.

The genes are TRBV5-1 and TRBJ2-7, with 8 bases identical to TRBD2. CDR3 length: 13 residues. V was clipped by 2 bases and J by 3 bases; unmatched bases: 1. Looked up from germline, CDR1 is SGHRS and CDR2 is YFSETQ. The CDR3 region has the DNA TGCGCCAGCAGCTTACTAGCGGACTACGAGCAGTACTTC. It codes for CASSLLADYEQYF.

V gene TRBV4-3 combines with J gene TRBJ2-1; 8 nucleotides line up with TRBD2. Trimming took 4 bases from V and 6 from J; bases not matched to a gene: 8. Germline V lookup: CDR1 LGHNA, CDR2 YSLEER. This CDR3 spans 15 amino acids. CDR3: CASSLGNGRANEQFF. CDR3 sequence (DNA): TGCGCCAGCAGCCTAGGTAACGGGAGGGCCAATGAGCAGTTCTTC.